The source of this T cell receptor beta chain is a study of T cell changes during pregnancy in multiple sclerosis. Here immunoSEQ multiplex PCR was the method, and the copy in TCRdb shows in-frame clones only, minus some. The top ten clones hold over 20% of a sample with about 39,000 clones, approximately 92% of them seen once. Germline CDR1 reads MNHEY; CDR2 reads SMNVEV (reference sequence). This CDR3 spans 13 amino acids. V was shortened by 6 bases and J by 2 bases, with 7 bases between the two germline ends. The chain links TRBV27 to TRBJ1-4; no firm D call. Sequenced here: CD8+ T cells from peripheral blood mononuclear cells, sampled before pregnancy. The sequence was collected from a female donor with multiple sclerosis, enrolled in a pregnancy study. CDR3 amino acids: CASRGRTNEKLFF. The CDR3 bases are TGTGCCAGCAGGGGCAGGACTAATGAAAAACTGTTTTTT.